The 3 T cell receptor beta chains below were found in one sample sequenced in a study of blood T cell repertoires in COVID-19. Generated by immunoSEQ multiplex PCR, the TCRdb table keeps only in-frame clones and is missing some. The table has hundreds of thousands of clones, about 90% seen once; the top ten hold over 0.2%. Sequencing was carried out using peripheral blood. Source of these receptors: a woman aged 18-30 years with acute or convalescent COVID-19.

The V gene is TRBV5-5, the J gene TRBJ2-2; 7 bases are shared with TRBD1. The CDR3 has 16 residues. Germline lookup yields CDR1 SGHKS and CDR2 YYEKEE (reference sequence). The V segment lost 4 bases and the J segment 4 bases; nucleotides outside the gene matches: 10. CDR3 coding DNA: TGTGCCAGCAGCGAGAAGGGACAGACCCTCACCGGGGAGCTGTTTTTT. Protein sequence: CASSEKGQTLTGELFF.

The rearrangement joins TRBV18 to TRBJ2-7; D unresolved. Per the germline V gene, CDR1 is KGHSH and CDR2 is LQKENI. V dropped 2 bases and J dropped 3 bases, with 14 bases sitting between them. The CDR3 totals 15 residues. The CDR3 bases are TGTGCCAGCTCACCAGGTATGGGCCCCCTCTACGAGCAGTACTTC. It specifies CASSPGMGPLYEQYF.

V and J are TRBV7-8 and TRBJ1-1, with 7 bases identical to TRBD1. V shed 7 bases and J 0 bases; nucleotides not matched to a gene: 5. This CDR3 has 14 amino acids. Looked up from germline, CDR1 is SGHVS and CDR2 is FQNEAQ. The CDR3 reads CASNRGPLNTEAFF. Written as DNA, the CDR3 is TGTGCCAGCAATAGGGGGCCGTTGAACACTGAAGCTTTCTTT.